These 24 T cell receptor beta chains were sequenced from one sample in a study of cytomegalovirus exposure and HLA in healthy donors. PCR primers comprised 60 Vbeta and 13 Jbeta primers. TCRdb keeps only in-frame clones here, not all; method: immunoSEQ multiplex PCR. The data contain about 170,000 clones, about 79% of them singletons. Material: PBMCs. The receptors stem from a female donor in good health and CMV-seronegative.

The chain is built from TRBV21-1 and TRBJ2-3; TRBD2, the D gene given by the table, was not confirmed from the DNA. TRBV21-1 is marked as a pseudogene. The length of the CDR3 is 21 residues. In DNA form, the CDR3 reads TGTGCCAGCAGCAAGTCACGGGTGGGACTAGCACTTCAAAAGGCAGCAGATACGCAGTATTTT. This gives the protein CASSKSRVGLALQKAADTQYF.

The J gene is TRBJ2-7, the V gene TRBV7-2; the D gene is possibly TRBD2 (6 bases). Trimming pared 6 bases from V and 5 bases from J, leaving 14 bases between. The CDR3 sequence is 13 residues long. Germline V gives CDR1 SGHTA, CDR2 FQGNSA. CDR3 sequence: CASSWTGVNEQYF. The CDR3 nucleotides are TGTGCCAGCAGTTGGACGGGGGTGAACGAGCAGTACTTC.

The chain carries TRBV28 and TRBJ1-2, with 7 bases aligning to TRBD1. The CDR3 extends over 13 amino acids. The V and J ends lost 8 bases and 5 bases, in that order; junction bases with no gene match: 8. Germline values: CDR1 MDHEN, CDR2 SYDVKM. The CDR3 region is CASVGRGDYGYTF. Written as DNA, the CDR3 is TGTGCCAGCGTTGGCAGGGGGGATTATGGCTACACCTTC.

The CDR3 DNA is TGTGCCAGCAGTCGAAGGGACAGCCAAGTATCCTACGAGCAGTACTTC. Translated, it gives CASSRRDSQVSYEQYF. V and J are TRBV5-6 and TRBJ2-5; 7 nucleotides line up with TRBD1. The DNA end is a closer match to TRBJ2-7, so the J assignment may be wrong. The CDR3 contains 16 residues. Germline CDR1 reads SGHDT; CDR2 reads YYEEEE.

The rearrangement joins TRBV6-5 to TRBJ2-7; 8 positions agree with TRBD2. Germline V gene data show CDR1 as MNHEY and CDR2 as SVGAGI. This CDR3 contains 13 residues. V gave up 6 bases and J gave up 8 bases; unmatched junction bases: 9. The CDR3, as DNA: TGTGCCAGCAGCCCAACTGGACTAGCACAGCAGTACTTC. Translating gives CASSPTGLAQQYF.

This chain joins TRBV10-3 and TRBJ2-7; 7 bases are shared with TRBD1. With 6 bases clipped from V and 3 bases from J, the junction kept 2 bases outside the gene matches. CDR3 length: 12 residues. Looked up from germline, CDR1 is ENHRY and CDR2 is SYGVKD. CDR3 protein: CAIRRDSYEQYF. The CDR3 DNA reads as TGTGCCATCAGGAGGGACAGCTACGAGCAGTACTTC.

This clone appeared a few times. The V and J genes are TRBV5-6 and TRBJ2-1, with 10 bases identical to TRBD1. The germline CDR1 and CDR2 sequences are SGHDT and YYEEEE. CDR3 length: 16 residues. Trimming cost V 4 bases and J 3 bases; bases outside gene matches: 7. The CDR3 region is CASSPGQGVNYNEQFF. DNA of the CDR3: TGTGCCAGCAGCCCAGGACAGGGGGTAAACTACAATGAGCAGTTCTTC.

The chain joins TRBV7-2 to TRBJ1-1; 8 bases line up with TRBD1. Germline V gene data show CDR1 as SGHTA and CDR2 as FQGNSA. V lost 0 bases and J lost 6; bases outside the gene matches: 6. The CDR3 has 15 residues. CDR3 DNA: TGTGCCAGCAGCTTAGCATTCGGACAGGGTTCTGAAGCTTTCTTT. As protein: CASSLAFGQGSEAFF. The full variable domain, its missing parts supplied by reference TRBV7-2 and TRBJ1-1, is GAGVSQSPSNKVTEKGKDVELRCDPISGHTALYWYRQSLGQGLEFLIYFQGNSAPDKSGLPSDRFSAERTGGSVSTLTIQRTQQEDSAVYLCASSLAFGQGSEAFFGQGTRLTVV.

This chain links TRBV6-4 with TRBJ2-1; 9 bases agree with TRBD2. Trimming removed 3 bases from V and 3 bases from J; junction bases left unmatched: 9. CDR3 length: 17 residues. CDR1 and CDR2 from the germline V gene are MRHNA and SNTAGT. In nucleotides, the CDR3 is TGTGCCAGCAGTGAGCGACTCAGCGGGGGGAACTACAATGAGCAGTTCTTC. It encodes CASSERLSGGNYNEQFF.

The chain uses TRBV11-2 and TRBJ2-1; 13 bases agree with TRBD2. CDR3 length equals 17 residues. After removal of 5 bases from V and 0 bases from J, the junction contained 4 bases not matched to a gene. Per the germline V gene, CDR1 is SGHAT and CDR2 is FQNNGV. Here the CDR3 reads CASSRTSGGSSYNEQFF. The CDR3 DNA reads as TGTGCCAGCAGCCGGACTAGCGGGGGCAGCTCCTACAATGAGCAGTTCTTC.

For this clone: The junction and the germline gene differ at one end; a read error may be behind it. This CDR3 reads CASSGQGLSNQPQHF. As DNA, the CDR3 is TGTGCCAGTAGTGGGCAGGGACTCAGCAATCAGCCCCAGCATTTT. The chain has TRBV2 and TRBJ1-5, with D tentatively TRBD1 (5 bases). The CDR3 sequence is 15 residues long. Germline assignment: CDR1 SNHLY and CDR2 FYNNEI. Full variable domain (missing parts from reference TRBV2 and TRBJ1-5): EPEVTQTPSHQVTQMGQEVILRCVPISNHLYFYWYRQILGQKVEFLVSFYNNEISEKSEIFDDQFSVERPDGSNFTLKIRSTKLEDSAMYFCASSGQGLSNQPQHFGDGTRLSIL.

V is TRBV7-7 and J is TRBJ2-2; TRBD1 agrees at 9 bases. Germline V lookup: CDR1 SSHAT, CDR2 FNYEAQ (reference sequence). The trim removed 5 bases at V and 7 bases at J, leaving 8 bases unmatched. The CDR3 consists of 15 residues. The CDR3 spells CASSQSGTGSGELFF. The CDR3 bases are TGTGCCAGCAGCCAGTCCGGGACAGGGAGCGGGGAGCTGTTTTTT.

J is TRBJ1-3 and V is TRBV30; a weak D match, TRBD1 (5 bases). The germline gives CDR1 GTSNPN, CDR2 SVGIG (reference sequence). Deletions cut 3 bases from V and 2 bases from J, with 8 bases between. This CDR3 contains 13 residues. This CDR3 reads CAWSRGTGNTIYF. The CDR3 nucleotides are TGTGCCTGGAGCCGGGGGACTGGAAACACCATATATTTT.

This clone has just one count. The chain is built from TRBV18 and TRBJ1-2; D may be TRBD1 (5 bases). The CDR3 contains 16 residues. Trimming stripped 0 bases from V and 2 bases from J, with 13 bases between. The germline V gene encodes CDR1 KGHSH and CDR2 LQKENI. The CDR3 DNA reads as TGTGCCAGCTCACCACCCTGGTCGGGGGTGAACTATGGCTACACCTTC. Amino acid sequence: CASSPPWSGVNYGYTF.

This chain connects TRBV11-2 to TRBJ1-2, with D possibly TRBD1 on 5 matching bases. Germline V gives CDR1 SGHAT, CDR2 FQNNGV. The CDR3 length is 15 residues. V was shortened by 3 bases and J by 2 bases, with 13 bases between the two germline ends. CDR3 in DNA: TGTGCCAGCAGCTTCGTCGGCCCAGGGAACTATGGCTACACCTTC. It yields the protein CASSFVGPGNYGYTF.

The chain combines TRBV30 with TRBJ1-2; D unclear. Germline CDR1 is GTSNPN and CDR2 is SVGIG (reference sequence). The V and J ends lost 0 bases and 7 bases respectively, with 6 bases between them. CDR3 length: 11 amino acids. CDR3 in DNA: TGTGCCTGGAGTGTACCCAGTGGCTACACCTTC. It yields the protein CAWSVPSGYTF.

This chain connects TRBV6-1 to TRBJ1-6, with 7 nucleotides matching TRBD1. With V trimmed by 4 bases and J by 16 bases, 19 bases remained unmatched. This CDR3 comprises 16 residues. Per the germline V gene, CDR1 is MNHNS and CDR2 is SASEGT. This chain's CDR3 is CASSVSTGATLISLHF. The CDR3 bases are TGTGCCAGCAGTGTCTCAACAGGGGCTACGTTAATTAGTCTCCACTTT.

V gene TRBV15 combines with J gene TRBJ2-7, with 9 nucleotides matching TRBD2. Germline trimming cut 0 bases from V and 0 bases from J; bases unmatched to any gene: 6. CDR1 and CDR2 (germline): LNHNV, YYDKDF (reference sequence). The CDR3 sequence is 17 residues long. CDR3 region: CATSRDSSSGVSYEQYF. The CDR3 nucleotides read TGTGCCACCAGCAGAGATAGTTCTAGCGGGGTCTCCTACGAGCAGTACTTC.

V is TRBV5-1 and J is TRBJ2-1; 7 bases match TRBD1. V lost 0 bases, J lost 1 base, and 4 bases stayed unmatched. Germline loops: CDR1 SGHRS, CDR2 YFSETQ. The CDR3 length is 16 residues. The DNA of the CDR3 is TGCGCCAGCAGCTTGGGAGCAGGGGGATCCTACAATGAGCAGTTCTTC. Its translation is CASSLGAGGSYNEQFF.

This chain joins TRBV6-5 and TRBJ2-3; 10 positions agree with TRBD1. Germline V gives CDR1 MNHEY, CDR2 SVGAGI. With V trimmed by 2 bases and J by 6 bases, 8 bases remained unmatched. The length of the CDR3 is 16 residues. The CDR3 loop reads CASSYMRDRGSDTQYF. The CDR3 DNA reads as TGTGCCAGCAGTTACATGAGGGACAGGGGATCCGATACGCAGTATTTT.

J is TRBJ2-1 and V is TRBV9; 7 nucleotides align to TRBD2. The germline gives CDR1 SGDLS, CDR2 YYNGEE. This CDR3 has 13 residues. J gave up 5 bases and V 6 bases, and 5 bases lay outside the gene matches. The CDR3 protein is CASMGTTDNEQFF. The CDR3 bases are TGTGCCAGCATGGGGACTACCGACAATGAGCAGTTCTTC.

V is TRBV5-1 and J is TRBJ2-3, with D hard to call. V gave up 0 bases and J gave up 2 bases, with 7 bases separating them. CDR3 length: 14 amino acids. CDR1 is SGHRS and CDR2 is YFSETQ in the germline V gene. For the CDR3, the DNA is TGCGCCAGCAGCTTGGTGTTAGCCACAGATACGCAGTATTTT. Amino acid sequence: CASSLVLATDTQYF. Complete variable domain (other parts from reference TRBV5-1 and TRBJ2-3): KAGVTQTPRYLIKTRGQQVTLSCSPISGHRSVSWYQQTPGQGLQFLFEYFSETQRNKGNFPGRFSGRQFSNSRSEMNVSTLELGDSALYLCASSLVLATDTQYFGPGTRLTVL.

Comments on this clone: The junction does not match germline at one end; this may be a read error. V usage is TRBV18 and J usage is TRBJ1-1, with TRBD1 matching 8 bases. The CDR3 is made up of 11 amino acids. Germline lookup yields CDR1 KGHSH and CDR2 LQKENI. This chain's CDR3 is CASSPGTGALF. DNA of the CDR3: TGTGCCAGCTCACCTGGGACAGGAGCACTCTTT.

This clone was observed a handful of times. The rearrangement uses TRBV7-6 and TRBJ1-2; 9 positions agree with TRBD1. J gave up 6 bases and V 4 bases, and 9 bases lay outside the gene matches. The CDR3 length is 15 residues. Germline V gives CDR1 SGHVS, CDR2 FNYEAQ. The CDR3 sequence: CASSSSGTGRNGYTF. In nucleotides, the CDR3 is TGTGCCAGCAGCTCTTCCGGGACAGGGAGAAATGGCTACACCTTC.